Presented here are 11 T cell receptor beta chains from one specimen sequenced in a study of early T cells in non-severe SARS-CoV-2 infection. TCRdb itself ran the 5' RACE reads through MiXCR, one entry per CDR3 protein. The table includes 98,000 or so distinct CDR3 sequences, over 9.5% detected once. The sample here was whole blood, taken at baseline. Every receptor here comes from an adult who was a healthcare worker with PCR-confirmed SARS-CoV-2 infection or an uninfected control (not recorded which).

The rearrangement links TRBV5-5 to TRBJ2-7, with D possibly matching TRBD2 (5 bases). Germline V gene sequence: CDR1 SGHKS, CDR2 YYEKEE (reference sequence). CDR3 length equals 13 residues. The V gene lost 5 bases and the J gene lost 1 base, with 10 bases spanning the gap. Here the CDR3 reads CASRVLGSYEQYF. The CDR3 DNA follows: TGTGCCAGCAGGGTACTAGGTTCCTACGAGCAGTACTTC.

There are a few counts of this clonotype. This chain joins TRBV20-1 and TRBJ1-5, with TRBD1 identical over 7 bases. Trimming cost V 0 bases and J 7 bases; bases outside gene matches: 9. CDR1 is DFQATT, CDR2 SNEGSKA, per germline (reference sequence). The CDR3 sequence is 15 residues long. CDR3 region: CSARDRGRGRQPQHF. CDR3 in DNA: TGCAGTGCTAGAGATAGGGGCAGGGGGAGGCAGCCCCAGCATTTT.

This clonotype was seen more than once but under ten times. The rearrangement uses TRBV12-3 or TRBV12-4 and TRBJ2-1, with 14 bases identical to TRBD2. This CDR3 is 15 amino acids long. Trimming took 5 bases from V and 7 from J; bases not matched to a gene: 4. The CDR3: CASSEGLAGGNEQFF. CDR3 nucleotides: TGTGCCAGCAGTGAAGGACTAGCGGGAGGTAATGAGCAGTTCTTC.

This clonotype was observed many times. The chain carries TRBV7-2 and TRBJ1-5; weak D call: TRBD1 (6 bases). The ends were cut back, 1 base at V and 0 bases at J, with 13 bases in the middle. This CDR3 spans 17 amino acids. Germline CDR1 SGHTA, CDR2 FQGNSA. The CDR3 DNA is TGTGCCAGCAGCTTAGAAGCGGGGGCTCGTAGCAATCAGCCCCAGCATTTT. Amino acids: CASSLEAGARSNQPQHF.

This clonotype was detected many times. This chain uses TRBV7-6 with TRBJ2-2, with TRBD2 matching over 10 bases. J gave up 5 bases and V 5 bases, and 11 bases lay outside the gene matches. From germline, CDR1 is SGHVS and CDR2 FNYEAQ. CDR3 length equals 17 residues. The CDR3 nucleotides are TGTGCCAGCAGCCCCATTCCTAGCGGGGGTTCTACCGGGGAGCTGTTTTTT. Translating gives CASSPIPSGGSTGELFF.

The V call is TRBV12-3 or TRBV12-4, the J call TRBJ2-7; D perhaps matches TRBD1 (6 bases). V was cut by 2 bases and J by 3 bases, with 8 bases left in between. The CDR3 loop spans 13 amino acids. The CDR3 sequence: CASSLRGFYEQYF. The CDR3, as DNA: TGTGCCAGCAGTTTAAGGGGGTTCTACGAGCAGTACTTC.

This clonotype was counted only a few times. V gene TRBV28 combines with J gene TRBJ2-7; D unresolved. Germline values: CDR1 MDHEN, CDR2 SYDVKM. With 8 bases removed from V and 1 base from J, the gap between germline ends came to 12 bases. This CDR3 is built from 13 residues. The CDR3 protein is CASWSAESYEQYF. CDR3 DNA: TGTGCCAGCTGGTCGGCGGAATCCTACGAGCAGTACTTC. Looking up the rest from reference TRBV28 and TRBJ2-7 gives the full variable domain: DVKVTQSSRYLVKRTGEKVFLECVQDMDHENMFWYRQDPGLGLRLIYFSYDVKMKEKGDIPEGYSVSREKKERFSLILESASTNQTSMYLCASWSAESYEQYFGPGTRLTVT.

The sample holds a few counts of this clonotype. The chain carries TRBV7-9 and TRBJ2-5; no clear D. Germline CDR1 and CDR2: SEHNR and FQNEAQ (reference sequence). The CDR3 runs to 14 residues. V gave up 1 base and J gave up 5 bases, with 11 bases separating them. The CDR3 DNA reads as TGTGCCAGCAGCTTAGAAAGGGTCGTGGAGACCCAGTACTTC. It yields the protein CASSLERVVETQYF.

This clonotype has a handful of counts. This chain joins TRBV18 and TRBJ2-5; D might be TRBD1 (5 bases). V was trimmed by 4 bases and J by 2 bases, leaving 8 bases between them. Germline CDR1 KGHSH, CDR2 LQKENI. The CDR3 has 13 residues. This CDR3 reads CASSQGSQETQYF. The CDR3 DNA follows: TGTGCCAGCTCACAGGGGTCACAAGAGACCCAGTACTTC.

V and J are TRBV6-5 and TRBJ2-7, with D possibly being TRBD1 (6 bases). Between the trimmed V and J ends, which lost 5 bases and 2 bases, there was a span of 16 bases. Germline CDR1 MNHEY, CDR2 SVGAGI. This CDR3 comprises 15 residues. The CDR3 region has the DNA TGTGCCAGCAGTCCCTTCCCGACAGGCCCCTACGAGCAGTACTTC. Translation: CASSPFPTGPYEQYF.

This clonotype was seen just once. This CDR3 is CASRGQQPYNEQFF. As DNA, the CDR3 is TGTGCCAGCAGGGGACAGCAGCCCTACAATGAGCAGTTCTTC. The chain uses TRBV25-1 and TRBJ2-1, with TRBD1 identical over 7 bases. The CDR3 is made up of 14 amino acids. Germline CDR1 is MGHDK and CDR2 is SYGVNS. After removal of 6 bases from V and 2 bases from J, the junction contained 4 bases not matched to a gene.